The 30 T cell receptor beta chains listed next were all sequenced from one sample in a study of blood T cell repertoires in COVID-19. Only in-frame clones appear in the TCRdb table, and some are missing; sequencing was by immunoSEQ multiplex PCR. The sample holds roughly 240,000 clones, roughly 86% seen once. Sequencing was carried out using peripheral blood. Receptors were obtained from a woman under 40 who had recovered from COVID-19.

The genes are TRBV7-9 and TRBJ2-1, with 7 nucleotides matching TRBD1. The CDR3 loop spans 15 amino acids. Germline assignment: CDR1 SEHNR and CDR2 FQNEAQ (reference sequence). V was pared by 5 bases and J by 2 bases, with 6 bases of the junction left unmatched. DNA of the CDR3: TGTGCCAGCAGCGTATACAGGGGTCCCTACAATGAGCAGTTCTTC. Translation gives CASSVYRGPYNEQFF.

This clone was counted a single time. The chain carries TRBV18 and TRBJ1-1, with 11 bases that match TRBD1. From germline, CDR1 is KGHSH and CDR2 LQKENI. After removal of 0 bases from V and 0 bases from J, the junction contained 3 bases not matched to a gene. The CDR3 totals 17 residues. CDR3 region: CASSPPGTGGLNTEAFF. CDR3 DNA: TGTGCCAGCTCACCACCCGGGACAGGGGGTTTGAACACTGAAGCTTTCTTT.

In its sample, this clone was seen once. The CDR3 spells CASSRGRIKQETQYF. CDR3 DNA sequence: TGTGCCAGCAGTAGGGGGCGCATAAAACAAGAGACCCAGTACTTC. The chain combines TRBV6-5 with TRBJ2-5; 7 bases map to TRBD1. The CDR3 runs 15 residues. Germline CDR1 reads MNHEY; CDR2 reads SVGAGI. The junction had 8 bases not matched to a gene; V was cut back by 5 bases and J by 2 bases.

The genes are TRBV10-3 and TRBJ1-2, with 12 nucleotides matching TRBD1. The ends lost 2 bases at V and 3 bases at J; junction bases unmatched: 1. The length of the CDR3 is 15 residues. The V gene's germline CDR1 is ENHRY and CDR2 SYGVKD. CDR3 protein: CAISEGTGGDYGYTF. The CDR3 bases are TGTGCCATCAGTGAGGGGACAGGGGGCGACTATGGCTACACCTTC.

The chain uses TRBV5-6 and TRBJ1-2; TRBD1 might be the D (6 bases). V shed 4 bases and J shed 10 bases, with 14 bases lying between them. The CDR3 has 12 residues. CDR1 is SGHDT, CDR2 YYEEEE, per germline. The CDR3: CASSVLGQIYTF. The CDR3 DNA is TGTGCCAGCAGCGTATTAGGACAGATCTACACCTTC.

The V gene is TRBV27, the J gene TRBJ2-3, with TRBD2 matching over 8 bases. The V segment lost 5 bases and the J segment 2 bases; nucleotides outside the gene matches: 9. CDR1 MNHEY and CDR2 SMNVEV come from the germline V gene (reference sequence). The CDR3 has 16 amino acids. In DNA form, the CDR3 reads TGTGCCAGCAGTAGAACTAGCGGTCGACACACAGATACGCAGTATTTT. It yields the protein CASSRTSGRHTDTQYF.

The rearrangement links TRBV25-1 to TRBJ1-1, with TRBD1 as a possible D gene (6 bases). Germline CDR1 and CDR2: MGHDK and SYGVNS. This CDR3 has 13 residues. V lost 6 bases to trimming and J lost 4 bases, with 12 bases between them. As DNA, the CDR3 is TGTGCCAGCAGGCAACAGGGTGGCACTGAAGCTTTCTTT. Amino acids: CASRQQGGTEAFF.

V usage is TRBV6-6 and J usage is TRBJ2-1; D remains ambiguous. Deletions cut 5 bases from V and 4 bases from J, with 9 bases between. Germline values: CDR1 MNHNY, CDR2 SVGAGI (reference sequence). This CDR3 is built from 13 residues. The DNA for the CDR3 is TGTGCCAGCAGTCCCGGGTCGTACAATGAGCAGTTCTTC. This sequence encodes CASSPGSYNEQFF.

The chain uses TRBV9 and TRBJ2-5; D is possibly TRBD2 (6 bases). V was clipped by 4 bases and J by 5 bases, with 15 bases between them. This CDR3 has 14 amino acids. Germline values: CDR1 SGDLS, CDR2 YYNGEE. The chain's CDR3 is CASSITPGRETQYF. CDR3 in DNA: TGTGCCAGCAGCATAACGCCGGGGAGGGAGACCCAGTACTTC.

The CDR3 DNA follows: TGTGCCAGCAGCTTCCAAGCGGGGGACTACGAGCAGTACTTC. This translates into CASSFQAGDYEQYF. The V call is TRBV7-2, the J call TRBJ2-7; TRBD2 matches at 8 bases. V shed 3 bases and J 3 bases; nucleotides not matched to a gene: 4. This CDR3 spans 14 amino acids. The germline gives CDR1 SGHTA, CDR2 FQGNSA.

The chain joins TRBV2 to TRBJ1-1; D is ambiguous. Germline-derived CDR1 and CDR2 are SNHLY and FYNNEI. This CDR3 has 12 amino acids. Between the trimmed V and J ends, which lost 5 bases and 10 bases, there was a span of 14 bases. The CDR3 coding sequence is TGTGCCAGCAGTTACGATCCGGGAACAGCTTTCTTT. Protein sequence: CASSYDPGTAFF.

The V gene is TRBV9, the J gene TRBJ1-1; 10 bases line up with TRBD1. Germline assignment: CDR1 SGDLS and CDR2 YYNGEE. V was clipped by 7 bases and J by 10 bases; unmatched bases: 4. CDR3 length equals 11 residues. The CDR3 spells CASGDRGGAFF. The CDR3, as DNA: TGTGCCAGCGGGGACAGGGGTGGAGCTTTCTTT.

This clone has just one count. CDR3 sequence reads: CASSLGGVFTEAFF. The CDR3 bases are TGTGCCAGCAGCTTAGGGGGGGTTTTCACTGAAGCTTTCTTT. The chain links TRBV7-9 to TRBJ1-1, with D tentatively TRBD1 (5 bases). CDR3 size: 14 residues. The V gene's germline CDR1 is SEHNR and CDR2 FQNEAQ (reference sequence). The germline V and J ends were trimmed by 1 base and 4 bases, with 10 bases remaining between them.

This chain connects TRBV6-5 to TRBJ1-2, with TRBD1 as a possible D gene (5 bases). CDR1 is MNHEY and CDR2 is SVGAGI in the germline V gene. V lost 7 bases to trimming and J lost 2 bases, with 17 bases between them. The CDR3 spans 15 residues. For the CDR3, the DNA is TGTGCCAGCAAAGGGATTAAGGACAAAAACTATGGCTACACCTTC. Translated, it gives CASKGIKDKNYGYTF.

The chain is built from TRBV6-1 and TRBJ1-1; 7 bases agree with TRBD1. CDR3 length equals 14 residues. With V trimmed by 7 bases and J by 4 bases, 9 bases remained unmatched. Per germline, CDR1 MNHNS and CDR2 SASEGT. CDR3 bases: TGTGCCAGCACTGACGAAGGGGGCGTCACTGAAGCTTTCTTT. It is translated as CASTDEGGVTEAFF.

The chain links TRBV7-8 to TRBJ2-3; 8 bases agree with TRBD2. Germline trimming cut 4 bases from V and 3 bases from J; bases unmatched to any gene: 15. The germline V gene encodes CDR1 SGHVS and CDR2 FQNEAQ. This CDR3 contains 18 residues. In DNA form, the CDR3 reads TGTGCCAGCAGCTCCAGATCTATGGGCGGGGGGAGGACAGATACGCAGTATTTT. Translating it yields CASSSRSMGGGRTDTQYF.

The chain couples TRBV5-1 to TRBJ2-1; D call uncertain. There are 14 residues in the CDR3. Germline CDR1 reads SGHRS; CDR2 reads YFSETQ. V was clipped by 2 bases and J by 8 bases, with 14 bases between them. In nucleotides, the CDR3 is TGCGCCAGCAGCTTTGCAGGTCTCGCATATGAGCAGTTCTTC. Protein product: CASSFAGLAYEQFF.

J is TRBJ2-3 and V is TRBV5-4, with 7 bases fitting TRBD1. The length of the CDR3 is 15 residues. The trim removed 4 bases at V and 3 bases at J, leaving 8 bases unmatched. CDR1 SGHNT and CDR2 YYREEE come from the germline V gene (reference sequence). CDR3 nucleotides: TGTGCCAGCAGCGCAAAATCAGGGGGAACAGATACGCAGTATTTT. This gives the protein CASSAKSGGTDTQYF.

V gene TRBV5-4 combines with J gene TRBJ2-3, with D uncertain. V was cut by 0 bases and J by 2 bases, with 16 bases left in between. Germline-derived CDR1 and CDR2 are SGHNT and YYREEE (reference sequence). CDR3 length: 17 residues. The CDR3 sequence: CASSLAGAGTHTDTQYF. The CDR3 DNA reads TGTGCCAGCAGCTTGGCCGGAGCCGGCACACACACAGATACGCAGTATTTT.

The gene calls are TRBV21-1 and TRBJ1-2; the D call of TRBD1 is as the table states it, not checked on the DNA. TRBV21-1 is assigned pseudogene status. The CDR3 runs to 15 residues. CDR3 protein: CASSKGQTAPYGYTF. The CDR3 DNA follows: TGTGCCAGCAGCAAAGGCCAGACAGCTCCCTATGGCTACACCTTC.

V and J are TRBV5-1 and TRBJ2-3, with 11 bases matching TRBD2. The V and J ends lost 0 bases and 5 bases, in that order; junction bases with no gene match: 5. CDR3 size: 16 residues. Germline-derived CDR1 and CDR2 are SGHRS and YFSETQ. CDR3 residues: CASSLELAGEEDTQYF. In nucleotides, the CDR3 is TGCGCCAGCAGCTTGGAACTAGCGGGGGAAGAAGATACGCAGTATTTT.

The V call is TRBV7-9, the J call TRBJ1-1, with D possibly TRBD1 on 5 matching bases. CDR3 length: 12 residues. V was shortened by 1 base and J by 8 bases, with 8 bases between the two germline ends. Germline CDR1 and CDR2: SEHNR and FQNEAQ (reference sequence). CDR3 nucleotide sequence: TGTGCCAGCAGCTTAGATCAGGGCGAAGCTTTCTTT. Its translation is CASSLDQGEAFF.

V usage is TRBV6-1 and J usage is TRBJ2-1; TRBD2 matches at 10 bases. Germline V gene sequence: CDR1 MNHNS, CDR2 SASEGT. The CDR3 runs 15 residues. The V and J ends lost 3 bases and 9 bases, in that order; junction bases with no gene match: 8. The DNA for the CDR3 is TGTGCCAGCAGTGATCAGCGGGGGGGCACAGGTGAGCAGTTCTTC. Translated, it gives CASSDQRGGTGEQFF.

The chain couples TRBV12-5 to TRBJ1-6; no definite D call. CDR3 size: 13 residues. CDR1 and CDR2 from the germline V gene are LGHNT and FRNRAP. V shed 4 bases and J shed 10 bases, with 11 bases lying between them. This chain's CDR3 is CASGSPGRSPLHF. The CDR3 coding sequence is TGTGCTAGTGGTTCCCCCGGTCGATCACCCCTCCACTTT.

This chain uses TRBV19 with TRBJ1-2; the match to TRBD1 covers 10 bases. The germline gives CDR1 LNHDA, CDR2 SQIVND (reference sequence). J was trimmed by 8 bases and V by 10 bases; bases with no gene match: 10. This CDR3 contains 13 residues. The CDR3: CATPDRGAEGYTF. CDR3 sequence (DNA): TGTGCCACCCCGGACAGGGGGGCGGAAGGCTACACCTTC. Variable domain in full (rest from reference TRBV19 and TRBJ1-2): DGGITQSPKYLFRKEGQNVTLSCEQNLNHDAMYWYRQDPGQGLRLIYYSQIVNDFQKGDIAEGYSVSREKKESFPLTVTSAQKNPTAFYLCATPDRGAEGYTFGSGTRLTVV.

This clone appeared a single time. The chain has TRBV2 and TRBJ2-5; 8 positions agree with TRBD2. V was clipped by 8 bases and J by 4 bases; unmatched bases: 3. Per the germline V gene, CDR1 is SNHLY and CDR2 is FYNNEI. The CDR3 is made up of 12 amino acids. The chain's CDR3 is CASQGLGETQYF. CDR3 nucleotide sequence: TGTGCCAGCCAGGGACTAGGAGAGACCCAGTACTTC.

V is TRBV3-1 (or the pseudogene TRBV3-2) and J is TRBJ1-6; D gene ambiguous. CDR3 length equals 12 residues. Between the trimmed V and J ends, which lost 1 base and 10 bases, there was a span of 5 bases. Germline loops: CDR1 LGHDT, CDR2 YNNKEL (reference sequence). The CDR3 bases are TGTGCCAGCAGCCAAGGAGTCTCACCCCTCCACTTT. It yields the protein CASSQGVSPLHF.

The chain employs TRBV30 and TRBJ1-1, with TRBD1 matching over 7 bases. The J segment lost 1 base and the V segment lost 1 base, leaving 15 bases of the junction unmatched. The CDR3 length is 18 residues. Per germline, CDR1 GTSNPN and CDR2 SVGIG (reference sequence). The CDR3, as DNA: TGTGCCTGGAGTGGGGCTACCTGGGACAGTTGGGGGAACACTGAAGCTTTCTTT. Translation gives CAWSGATWDSWGNTEAFF.

The rearrangement joins TRBV5-4 to TRBJ1-2; D gene ambiguous. In germline, CDR1 is SGHNT, CDR2 YYREEE (reference sequence). This CDR3 has 15 residues. Trimming removed 3 bases from V and 0 bases from J, with 12 bases in between. The CDR3 DNA follows: TGTGCCAGCAGCTCACCGACGGACTCTAACTATGGCTACACCTTC. Protein sequence: CASSSPTDSNYGYTF.

The V gene is TRBV5-1, the J gene TRBJ1-4, with D tentatively TRBD1 (6 bases). The CDR3 loop spans 19 amino acids. V lost 2 bases and J 0 bases, leaving 20 bases between the germline ends. Germline CDR1 SGHRS, CDR2 YFSETQ. CDR3 in amino acids: CASSFYPGQGIATNEKLFF. CDR3 in DNA: TGCGCCAGCAGCTTTTACCCGGGACAAGGAATTGCAACTAATGAAAAACTGTTTTTT.